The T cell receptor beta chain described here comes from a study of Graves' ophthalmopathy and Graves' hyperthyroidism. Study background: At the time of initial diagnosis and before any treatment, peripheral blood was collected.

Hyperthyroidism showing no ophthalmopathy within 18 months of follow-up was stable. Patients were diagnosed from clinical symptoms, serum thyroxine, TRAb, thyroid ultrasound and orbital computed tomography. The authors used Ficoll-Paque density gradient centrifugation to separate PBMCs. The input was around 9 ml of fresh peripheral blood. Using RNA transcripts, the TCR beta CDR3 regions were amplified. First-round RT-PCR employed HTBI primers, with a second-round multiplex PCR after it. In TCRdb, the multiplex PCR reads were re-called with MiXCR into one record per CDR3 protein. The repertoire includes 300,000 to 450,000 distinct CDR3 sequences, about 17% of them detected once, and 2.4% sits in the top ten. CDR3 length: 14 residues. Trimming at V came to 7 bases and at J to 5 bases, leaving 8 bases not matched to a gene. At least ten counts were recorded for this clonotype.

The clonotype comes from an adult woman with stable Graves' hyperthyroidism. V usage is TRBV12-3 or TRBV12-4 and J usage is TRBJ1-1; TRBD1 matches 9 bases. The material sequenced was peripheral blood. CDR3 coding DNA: TGTGCCAGCACCAAGGACAGGGGAGGAACTGAAGCTTTCTTT. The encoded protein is CASTKDRGGTEAFF.